These T cell receptor beta chains were read from a single sample in a study of radiotherapy plus CTLA-4 blockade in lung cancer. This table comes from immunoSEQ multiplex PCR, and its TCRdb copy is limited to in-frame clones, with some not included. The sample lists approximately 67,000 clones, under 85% occurring once. Material: peripheral blood, obtained from a patient treated with radiotherapy plus ipilimumab. The receptors were sampled from a human donor with non-small cell lung cancer who had a partial response to radiotherapy plus ipilimumab. Each CDR3 is given with its conserved first and last residue. A D gene is named only where the DNA matches it firmly. A clone size is listed for some rows: how often the clone was seen (once, few, many), or a class if it is expanded.

D gene | J gene | V gene | clone size | CDR3 protein | CDR3 DNA
NA | TRBJ2-7 | TRBV5-1 | NA | CASSLGSLEEQYF | TGCGCCAGCAGCTTGGGATCCCTAGAGGAGCAGTACTTC
TRBD1 | TRBJ1-4 | TRBV19 | NA | CASRRTGKEKLFF | TGTGCCAGTAGAAGGACAGGGAAAGAAAAACTGTTTTTT
TRBD2 | TRBJ2-1 | TRBV7-8 | NA | CASSGVASGYNEQFF | TGTGCCAGCAGCGGGGTCGCTAGCGGGTACAATGAGCAGTTCTTC
TRBD2 | TRBJ2-7 | TRBV4-1 | NA | CASSQATSIPGEQYF | TGTGCCAGCAGCCAAGCGACTAGCATTCCGGGGGAGCAGTACTTC
TRBD1 | TRBJ2-7 | TRBV18 | NA | CASSPGTGNYEQYF | TGTGCCAGCTCACCAGGGACAGGGAACTACGAGCAGTACTTC
TRBD2 | TRBJ2-1 | TRBV5-4 | NA | CASNPSGRLNEQFF | TGTGCCAGCAACCCTAGCGGGAGGCTCAATGAGCAGTTCTTC
NA | TRBJ1-2 | TRBV27 | NA | CASSLRPGDGYTF | TGTGCCAGCAGTCTCCGCCCGGGGGATGGCTACACCTTC
NA | TRBJ2-3 | TRBV10-1 | NA | CASSERRSTDTQYF | TGCGCCAGCAGTGAGCGGCGGAGCACAGATACGCAGTATTTT
NA | TRBJ2-5 | TRBV9 | NA | CASSVGPSVQETQYF | TGTGCCAGCAGCGTAGGTCCCAGCGTCCAAGAGACCCAGTACTTC
NA | TRBJ1-4 | TRBV11-2 | NA | CASSLVSGFSEKLFF | TGTGCCAGCAGCTTAGTATCAGGGTTTAGTGAAAAACTGTTTTTT
NA | TRBJ1-1 | TRBV6-1 | few | CASSEEWGRVTEAFF | TGTGCCAGCAGTGAAGAATGGGGCAGGGTCACTGAAGCTTTCTTT
NA | TRBJ1-1 | TRBV5-1 | NA | CASSLPTGNTEAFF | TGCGCCAGCAGTTTGCCAACAGGGAACACTGAAGCTTTCTTT
TRBD1 | TRBJ2-1 | TRBV5-1 | NA | CASRPTGGEYNEQFF | TGCGCCAGCAGGCCGACAGGGGGCGAATACAATGAGCAGTTCTTC
TRBD2 | TRBJ2-7 | TRBV10-2 | NA | CASSESRLAGDSEQYF | TGCGCCAGCAGTGAGTCAAGGCTAGCGGGAGATTCCGAGCAGTACTTC
TRBD1 | TRBJ2-1 | TRBV27 | NA | CASSLGQGALMEQFF | TGTGCCAGCAGTTTGGGACAGGGGGCGCTTATGGAGCAGTTCTTC
NA | TRBJ1-1 | TRBV5-4 | NA | CASSLGPGRWTEAFF | TGTGCCAGCAGCTTGGGGCCGGGGAGGTGGACTGAAGCTTTCTTT
NA | TRBJ1-5 | TRBV9 | NA | CASSVDLRGNHSNQPQHF | TGTGCCAGCAGCGTAGACCTGAGGGGGAATCATAGCAATCAGCCCCAGCATTTT
NA | TRBJ1-2 | TRBV5-1 | NA | CASSLDREPSYGYTF | TGCGCCAGCAGCTTGGACCGGGAACCCTCCTATGGCTACACCTTC
TRBD1 | TRBJ2-7 | TRBV10-3 | NA | CAISAPPGQGIYEQYF | TGTGCCATCAGTGCTCCCCCGGGACAGGGGATCTACGAGCAGTACTTC
NA | TRBJ1-4 | TRBV19 | NA | CASSIRQGYATNEKLFF | TGTGCCAGTAGTATCCGTCAGGGATATGCAACTAATGAAAAACTGTTTTTT
NA | TRBJ1-2 | TRBV19 | NA | CASSLQGMGGYTF | TGTGCCAGTAGTTTACAGGGTATGGGAGGCTACACCTTC
NA | TRBJ2-7 | TRBV7-3 | NA | CASSLDITYEQYF | TGTGCCAGCAGCTTAGACATAACCTACGAGCAGTACTTC
TRBD2 | TRBJ2-5 | TRBV5-1 | NA | CASSLGTSGKETQYF | TGCGCCAGCAGCCTCGGGACTAGCGGTAAAGAGACCCAGTACTTC
TRBD2 | TRBJ2-5 | TRBV5-4 | NA | CASSPSPGTSKETQYF | TGTGCCAGCAGCCCTAGCCCCGGGACTAGTAAAGAGACCCAGTACTTC
NA | TRBJ1-1 | TRBV28 | NA | CASRSGGRAEAFF | TGTGCCAGCCGCTCCGGGGGGCGGGCTGAAGCTTTCTTT
TRBD1 | TRBJ2-7 | TRBV10-3 | NA | CAISDDRGRTEQYF | TGTGCCATCAGTGATGACAGGGGGCGAACCGAGCAGTACTTC
NA | TRBJ1-3 | TRBV29-1 | NA | CSAASFYSGNTIYF | TGCAGCGCCGCCTCTTTCTACTCTGGAAACACCATATATTTT
NA | TRBJ1-5 | TRBV30 | NA | CAWSPQGGQPQHF | TGTGCCTGGAGTCCTCAGGGAGGTCAGCCCCAGCATTTT
NA | TRBJ2-7 | TRBV20-1 | NA | CSARWGAEQYF | TGCAGTGCTAGGTGGGGAGCCGAGCAGTACTTC
TRBD1 | TRBJ2-3 | TRBV28 | NA | CASSSNGQGGTDTQYF | TGTGCCAGCAGTTCAAATGGACAGGGCGGCACAGATACGCAGTATTTT
NA | TRBJ2-2 | TRBV7-9 | NA | CASSPPGTKTTGELFF | TGTGCCAGCAGCCCCCCCGGGACAAAAACTACCGGGGAGCTGTTTTTT
NA | TRBJ1-5 | TRBV6-6 | NA | CASSYGGGGNQPQHF | TGTGCCAGCAGTTATGGGGGAGGGGGCAATCAGCCCCAGCATTTT
TRBD2 | TRBJ2-1 | TRBV7-2 | NA | CASSIGGDEQFF | TGTGCCAGCAGCATCGGGGGGGATGAGCAGTTCTTC
NA | TRBJ2-7 | TRBV18 | few | CASSPVRDGIYEQYF | TGTGCCAGCTCACCGGTGCGGGACGGGATCTACGAGCAGTACTTC
NA | TRBJ2-7 | TRBV7-3 | NA | CASSSTAANEQYF | TGTGCCAGCAGCTCGACTGCAGCCAACGAGCAGTACTTC
NA | TRBJ2-1 | TRBV5-1 | NA | CASSLMRLNEQFF | TGCGCCAGCAGCTTGATGCGTCTCAATGAGCAGTTCTTC
NA | TRBJ1-5 | TRBV30 | few | CAWNRESNQPQHF | TGTGCCTGGAACAGGGAGAGCAATCAGCCCCAGCATTTT
NA | TRBJ2-1 | TRBV5-1 | few | CASSFQERGGGEQFF | TGCGCCAGCAGCTTCCAGGAGCGGGGAGGGGGTGAGCAGTTCTTC
NA | TRBJ2-1 | TRBV14 | NA | CASSQWGLYNEQFF | TGTGCCAGCAGCCAGTGGGGACTTTACAATGAGCAGTTCTTC
TRBD2 | TRBJ2-7 | TRBV5-4 | few | CASSLAGGEQYF | TGTGCCAGCAGCTTGGCGGGAGGCGAGCAGTACTTC
TRBD1 | TRBJ2-5 | TRBV7-2 | NA | CASSSTWTGLSQETQYF | TGTGCCAGCAGCTCCACTTGGACAGGGCTAAGCCAAGAGACCCAGTACTTC
NA | TRBJ1-4 | TRBV18 | NA | CASSQGSDEKLFF | TGTGCCAGCTCACAGGGGTCGGATGAAAAACTGTTTTTT
NA | TRBJ2-4 | TRBV5-3 | once | CARSLFDWRVYGKNIQYF | TGTGCCAGAAGCTTGTTTGACTGGCGGGTCTACGGCAAAAACATTCAGTACTTC
NA | TRBJ2-1 | TRBV27 | NA | CATFGRGSYNEQFF | TGTGCCACCTTCGGCCGGGGCTCCTACAATGAGCAGTTCTTC